The clone carrying this TCR beta chain appeared a few times. The data originate from a study of blood T cell repertoires in COVID-19. Overall study context: There were acute and convalescent COVID-19 samples, and they came from the United States, Italy and Spain. T cells, B-cell-depleted T cells, or PBMCs provided the cDNA or gDNA that served as material.

The CDR3 has 16 amino acids. The J segment lost 4 bases and the V segment lost 4 bases, leaving 9 bases of the junction unmatched. Germline lookup yields CDR1 KGHDR and CDR2 SFDVKD. Per the authors' pipeline: Estimated nucleated cell counts came from reference gene primer amplification. Method: immunoSEQ multiplex PCR; TCRdb's copy keeps in-frame clones and lacks some. The DNA was the basis for D and trimming; V, J and clone size are from that table. This sample yields under 200,000 clones, of which 80% to 90% are seen a single time; more than 14% belongs to the top ten. Patients of the Seattle cohort, enrolled during active infection, were followed longitudinally.

The specimen was peripheral blood. The source is a woman between 65 and 79 years old with COVID-19, enrolled during active disease. The genes are TRBV24-1 and TRBJ1-2; 9 bases map to TRBD1. The DNA of the CDR3 is TGTGCCACCAGTGACACTGAACAGGGGGCGGGCTATGGCTACACCTTC. Protein product: CATSDTEQGAGYGYTF.